Described below is a single T cell receptor (beta chain) sequence and its context. The antigen remains unidentified. The data derive from a study of response to subunit inactivated influenza vaccine. General study points: That few new T cells are recruited by each seasonal influenza vaccination was the authors' suggestion.

Each CDR3 protein gets one entry after TCRdb re-called the RT-PCR reads with MiXCR. Of approximately 500,000 distinct CDR3 sequences in the sample, roughly 13% were seen once. Germline values: CDR1 ENHRY, CDR2 SYGVKD. The CDR3 extends over 15 amino acids. The ends lost 11 bases at V and 0 bases at J; junction bases unmatched: 10. This TCR was sampled from a man aged 50 to 60 who received an inactivated influenza vaccine. Material: PBMCs from blood, obtained more than 35 days after vaccination. The J gene is TRBJ1-5, the V gene TRBV10-3; TRBD1 matches at 7 bases. CDR3 in amino acids: CASRRGLDSNQPQHF. Here the CDR3 DNA reads TGTGCCTCCAGAAGGGGGCTCGATAGCAATCAGCCCCAGCATTTT.